The 9 T cell receptor beta chains in this list originate from one sample, sequenced in a study of T cell repertoires in cytomegalovirus infection. These TCRs are of unknown antigen specificity. TCRdb reprocessed the reads via MiXCR and lists one record per CDR3 protein. There are about 770,000 distinct CDR3 sequences in the sample; about 27% occur only once, and under 15% lies in the top ten. The sample was cultured CD8+ T cells from PBMCs, taken from culture after CMV antigen stimulation. These receptors were collected from a human donor in good health (CMV status not recorded). Some clones in this sample may be carry-over from other donors' samples.

J is TRBJ2-2 and V is TRBV6-5; unclear D gene. Deletions cut 1 base from V and 0 bases from J, with 9 bases between. This CDR3 is 16 amino acids long. CDR1 is MNHEY, CDR2 SVGAGI, per germline. CDR3 residues: CASSYLGGSNTGELFF. The DNA of the CDR3 is TGTGCCAGCAGTTACTTAGGCGGCTCGAACACCGGGGAGCTGTTTTTT.

This sequence joins TRBV11-2 and TRBJ2-3, with 10 bases identical to TRBD2. The CDR3 covers 14 residues. J lost 5 bases, V lost 7 bases, and 6 bases had no gene match. Per germline, CDR1 SGHAT and CDR2 FQNNGV. CDR3 amino acids: CASTYTSGEDTQYF. The CDR3 region has the DNA TGTGCCAGCACTTATACTAGCGGGGAAGATACGCAGTATTTT.

This clonotype was detected only a few times. This rearrangement joins TRBV7-9 to TRBJ2-5; perhaps TRBD1 as D (7 bases). Germline CDR1 and CDR2: SEHNR and FQNEAQ (reference sequence). V was shortened by 8 bases and J by 7 bases, with 23 bases between the two germline ends. CDR3 size: 15 residues. For the CDR3, the DNA is TGTGCCAGCCGGGCCAGGGGGACTGGAGATGGGACCCAGTACTTC. It yields the protein CASRARGTGDGTQYF.

This clonotype was picked up a small number of times. The V call is TRBV6-5, the J call TRBJ2-1, with D unresolved. Trimming shortened V by 1 base and J by 5 bases, and 9 bases separated the two germline ends. The germline V gene has CDR1 MNHEY and CDR2 SVGAGI. CDR3 length: 14 residues. For the CDR3, the DNA is TGTGCCAGCAGTTACTTCGGACCCAACAATGAGCAGTTCTTC. Its translation is CASSYFGPNNEQFF.

The chain is built from TRBV6-5 and TRBJ1-2; no clear D gene. Looked up from germline, CDR1 is MNHEY and CDR2 is SVGAGI. With 4 bases removed from V and 0 bases from J, the gap between germline ends came to 15 bases. The CDR3 covers 16 residues. DNA for the CDR3: TGTGCCAGCAGTTCTTACGGCACGGACTCTAACTATGGCTACACCTTC. It translates to CASSSYGTDSNYGYTF.

The chain carries TRBV7-2 and TRBJ1-6; D ambiguous. Trimming took off 4 bases at V and 2 bases at J, with 12 bases between the two ends. There are 16 residues in the CDR3. CDR1 and CDR2 from the germline V gene are SGHTA and FQGNSA. The CDR3 bases are TGTGCCAGCAGCTCAGACCGGGAACCCTATAATTCACCCCTCCACTTT. Its protein is CASSSDREPYNSPLHF.

The table lists this clonotype with many counts. V gene TRBV7-8 combines with J gene TRBJ2-4; D unresolved. V was pared by 2 bases and J by 2 bases, with 16 bases between. CDR1 and CDR2 from the germline V gene are SGHVS and FQNEAQ. The CDR3 has 17 amino acids. The CDR3 sequence: CASSLQAAPASKNIQYF. The CDR3 DNA sequence: TGTGCCAGCAGCTTACAGGCCGCTCCTGCGTCCAAAAACATTCAGTACTTC.

The V gene is TRBV19, the J gene TRBJ2-2, with D hard to call. CDR1 is LNHDA, CDR2 SQIVND, per germline (reference sequence). The CDR3 covers 15 residues. Trimming removed 7 bases from V and 3 bases from J, with 15 bases in between. CDR3 sequence reads: CASKVVARYTGELFF. In DNA form, the CDR3 reads TGTGCCAGTAAGGTGGTGGCACGATACACCGGGGAGCTGTTTTTT.

The genes are TRBV7-9 and TRBJ1-2; D is unresolved. Germline V gene sequence: CDR1 SEHNR, CDR2 FQNEAQ (reference sequence). CDR3 length: 13 residues. The ends were cut back, 5 bases at V and 2 bases at J, with 9 bases in the middle. The CDR3 DNA is TGTGCCAGCAGCCCCCCCCGCAACTATGGCTACACCTTC. Translating it yields CASSPPRNYGYTF.